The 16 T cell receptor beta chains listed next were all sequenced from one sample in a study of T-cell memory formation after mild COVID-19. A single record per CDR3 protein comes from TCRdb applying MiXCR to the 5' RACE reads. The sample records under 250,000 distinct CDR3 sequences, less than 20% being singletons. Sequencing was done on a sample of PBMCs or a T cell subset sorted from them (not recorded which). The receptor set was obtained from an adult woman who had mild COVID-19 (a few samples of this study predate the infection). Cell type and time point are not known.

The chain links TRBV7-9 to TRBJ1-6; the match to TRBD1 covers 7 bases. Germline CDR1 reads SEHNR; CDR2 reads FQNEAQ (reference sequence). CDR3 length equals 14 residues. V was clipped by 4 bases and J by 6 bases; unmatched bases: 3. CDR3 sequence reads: CASSSGQSNSPLHF. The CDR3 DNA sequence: TGTGCCAGCAGCTCGGGACAGTCTAATTCACCCCTCCACTTT.

The chain's CDR3 is CASSAAPGAFSGNTIYF. Here the CDR3 DNA reads TGTGCCAGCAGCGCCGCCCCCGGCGCCTTCTCTGGAAACACCATATATTTT. The chain employs TRBV7-6 and TRBJ1-3; D is unclear. This CDR3 region has 17 residues. Trimming took 5 bases from V and 0 from J, leaving 17 bases between them. Germline CDR1 is SGHVS and CDR2 is FNYEAQ.

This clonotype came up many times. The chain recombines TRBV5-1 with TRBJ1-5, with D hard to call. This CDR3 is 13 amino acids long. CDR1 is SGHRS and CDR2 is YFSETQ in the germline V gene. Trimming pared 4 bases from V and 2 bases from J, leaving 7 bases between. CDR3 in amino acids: CASSQSGNQPQHF. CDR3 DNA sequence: TGCGCCAGCAGCCAGAGTGGCAATCAGCCCCAGCATTTT. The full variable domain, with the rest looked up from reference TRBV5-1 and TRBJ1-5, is KAGVTQTPRYLIKTRGQQVTLSCSPISGHRSVSWYQQTPGQGLQFLFEYFSETQRNKGNFPGRFSGRQFSNSRSEMNVSTLELGDSALYLCASSQSGNQPQHFGDGTRLSIL.

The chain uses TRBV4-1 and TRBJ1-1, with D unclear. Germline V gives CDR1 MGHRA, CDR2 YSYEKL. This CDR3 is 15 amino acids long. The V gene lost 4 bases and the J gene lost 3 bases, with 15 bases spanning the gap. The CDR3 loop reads CASSRDPGDDTEAFF. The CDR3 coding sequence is TGCGCCAGCAGCCGGGATCCAGGAGACGACACTGAAGCTTTCTTT.

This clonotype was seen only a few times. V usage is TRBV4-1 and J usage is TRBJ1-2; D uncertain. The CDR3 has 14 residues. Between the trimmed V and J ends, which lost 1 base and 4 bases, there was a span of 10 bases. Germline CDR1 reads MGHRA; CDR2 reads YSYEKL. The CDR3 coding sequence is TGCGCCAGCAGCCAAGCCTTAGAGGGCTATGGCTACACCTTC. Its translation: CASSQALEGYGYTF.

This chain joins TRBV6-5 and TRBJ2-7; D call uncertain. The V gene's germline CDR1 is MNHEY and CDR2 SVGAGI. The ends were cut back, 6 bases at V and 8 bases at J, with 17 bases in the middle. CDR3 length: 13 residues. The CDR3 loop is CASRKSRVNKQYF. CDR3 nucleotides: TGTGCCAGCAGAAAATCAAGGGTTAACAAGCAGTACTTC.

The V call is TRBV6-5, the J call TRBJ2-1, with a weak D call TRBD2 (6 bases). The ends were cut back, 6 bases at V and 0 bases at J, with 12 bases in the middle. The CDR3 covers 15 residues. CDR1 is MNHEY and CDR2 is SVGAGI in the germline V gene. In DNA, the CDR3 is TGTGCCAGCAGAACAGGACTATTCTCCTACAATGAGCAGTTCTTC. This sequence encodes CASRTGLFSYNEQFF.

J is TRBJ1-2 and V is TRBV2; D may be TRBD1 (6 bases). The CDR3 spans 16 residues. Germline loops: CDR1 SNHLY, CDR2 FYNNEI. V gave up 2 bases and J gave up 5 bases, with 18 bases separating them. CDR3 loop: CASSESGTNGAYGYTF. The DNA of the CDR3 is TGTGCCAGCAGTGAATCCGGGACAAACGGCGCATATGGCTACACCTTC.

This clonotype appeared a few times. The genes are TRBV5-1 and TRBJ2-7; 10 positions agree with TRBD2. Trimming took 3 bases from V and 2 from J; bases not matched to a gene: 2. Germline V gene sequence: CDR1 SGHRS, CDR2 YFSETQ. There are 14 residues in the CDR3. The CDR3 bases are TGCGCCAGCAGCTCTAGCGGGGGACCCTACGAGCAGTACTTC. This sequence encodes CASSSSGGPYEQYF.

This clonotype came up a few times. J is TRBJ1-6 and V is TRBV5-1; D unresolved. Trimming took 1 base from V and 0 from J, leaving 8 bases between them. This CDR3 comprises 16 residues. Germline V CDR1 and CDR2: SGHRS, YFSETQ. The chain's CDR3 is CASSLTQSSYNSPLHF. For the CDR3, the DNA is TGCGCCAGCAGCTTGACCCAGAGCTCCTATAATTCACCCCTCCACTTT. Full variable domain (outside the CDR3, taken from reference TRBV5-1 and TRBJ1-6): KAGVTQTPRYLIKTRGQQVTLSCSPISGHRSVSWYQQTPGQGLQFLFEYFSETQRNKGNFPGRFSGRQFSNSRSEMNVSTLELGDSALYLCASSLTQSSYNSPLHFGNGTRLTVT.

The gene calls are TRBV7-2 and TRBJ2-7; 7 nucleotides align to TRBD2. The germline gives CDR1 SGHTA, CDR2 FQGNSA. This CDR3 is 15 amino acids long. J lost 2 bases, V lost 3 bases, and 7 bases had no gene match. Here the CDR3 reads CASSFRREYAYEQYF. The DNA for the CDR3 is TGTGCCAGCAGCTTTCGGCGGGAGTATGCCTACGAGCAGTACTTC.

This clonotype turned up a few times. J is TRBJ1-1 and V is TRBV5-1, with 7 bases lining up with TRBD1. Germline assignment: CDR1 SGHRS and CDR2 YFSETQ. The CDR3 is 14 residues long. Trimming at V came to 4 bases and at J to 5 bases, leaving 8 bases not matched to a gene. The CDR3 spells CASSLDRDVTEAFF. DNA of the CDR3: TGCGCCAGCAGCCTCGACAGGGACGTTACTGAAGCTTTCTTT. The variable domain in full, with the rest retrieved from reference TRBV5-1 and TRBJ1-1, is KAGVTQTPRYLIKTRGQQVTLSCSPISGHRSVSWYQQTPGQGLQFLFEYFSETQRNKGNFPGRFSGRQFSNSRSEMNVSTLELGDSALYLCASSLDRDVTEAFFGQGTRLTVV.

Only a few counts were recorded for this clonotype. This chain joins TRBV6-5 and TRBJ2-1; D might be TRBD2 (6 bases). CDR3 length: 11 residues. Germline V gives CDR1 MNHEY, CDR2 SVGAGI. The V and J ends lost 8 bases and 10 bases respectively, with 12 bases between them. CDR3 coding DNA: TGTGCCAGCGGACTACTCCGAGAGCAGTTCTTC. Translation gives CASGLLREQFF.

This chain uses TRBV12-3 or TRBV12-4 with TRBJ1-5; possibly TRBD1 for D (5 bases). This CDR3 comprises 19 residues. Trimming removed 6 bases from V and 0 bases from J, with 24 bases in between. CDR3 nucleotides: TGTGCCAGCAGCCTGAGCATAGGGGCTCCAAGAAATAGCAATCAGCCCCAGCATTTT. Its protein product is CASSLSIGAPRNSNQPQHF.

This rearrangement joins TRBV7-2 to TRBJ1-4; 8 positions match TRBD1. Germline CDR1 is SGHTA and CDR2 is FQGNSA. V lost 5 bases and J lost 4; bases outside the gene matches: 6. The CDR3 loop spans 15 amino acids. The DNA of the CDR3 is TGTGCCAGCAGCGCCGACAGGGGCGGTAATGAAAAACTGTTTTTT. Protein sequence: CASSADRGGNEKLFF.

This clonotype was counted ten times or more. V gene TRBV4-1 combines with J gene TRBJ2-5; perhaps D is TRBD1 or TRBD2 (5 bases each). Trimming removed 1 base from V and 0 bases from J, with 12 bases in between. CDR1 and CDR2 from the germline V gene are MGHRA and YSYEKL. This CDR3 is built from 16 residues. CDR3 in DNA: TGCGCCAGCAGCCAAGTGGCCGGGGCCTACCAAGAGACCCAGTACTTC. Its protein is CASSQVAGAYQETQYF.